This T cell receptor (beta chain) derives from a study of T cells expressing NK-cell markers. Study summary: The study drew TCR beta repertoires from sorted CD3+CD56+NKG2C+, CD3+CD56+NKG2C- and CD3+CD56-NKG2C+ T cells. Seven sequenced donors out of eight were HCMV-seropositive, one seronegative.

5'RACE template switching built TCR beta cDNA with unique molecular identifiers. TCRdb processed the 5' RACE reads again and assigns one entry to each CDR3 protein, with no DNA. This repertoire includes about 390,000 distinct CDR3 sequences. The length of the CDR3 is 17 residues. Germline V lookup: CDR1 SGHRS, CDR2 YFSETQ. The chain combines TRBV5-1 with TRBJ2-7; no DNA is available, so the TRBD2 call from TCRdb remains unchecked. This TCR derives from a woman in her forties or fifties in good health. Sequenced material: blood T cells: a sorted CD56 or NKG2C T cell subset, CD4+ or CD8+ T cells, or bulk PBMC T cells (not recorded which). The CDR3 sequence: CASSLALAGAYIYEQYF.